This entry is about one T cell receptor beta chain. Reverse transcription used approximately 500 ng RNA and constant-region primers for alpha and beta. Using multiplexing indices, alpha and beta chain libraries were generated apart by chain-specific third strand synthesis. Each cDNA molecule was barcoded, and a single primer pair amplified each chain. A 12-nucleotide barcode per molecule came from two concatenated random hexamers added pre-amplification. TCRdb reanalysed the 5' RACE reads using MiXCR and keeps one entry per CDR3 protein. The sample lists around 19,000 distinct CDR3 sequences; around 10% were seen once. Whole blood was used without fractionation, so all unsorted peripheral T cells were included. RNA came from roughly 2.5 ml of peripheral blood. The entry originates in a study of HIV-infected patients and healthy controls. V was clipped by 1 base and J by 5 bases, with 20 bases between them. Germline V lookup: CDR1 SGHDN, CDR2 FVKESK. The CDR3 runs to 17 residues.

This TCR was sampled from an adult in good health. Sequencing input: blood. V usage is TRBV14 and J usage is TRBJ1-1, with a tentative D call TRBD1 (6 bases). The CDR3 nucleotides read TGTGCCAGCAGCCAAGCCGCGTCTAGCAGGGGAGGTACTGAAGCTTTCTTT. Protein sequence: CASSQAASSRGGTEAFF.